This passage covers 9 T cell receptor beta chains from one sample sequenced in a study of cytomegalovirus exposure and HLA in healthy donors. PCR involved 60 Vbeta and 13 Jbeta primers. The repertoire was sequenced with immunoSEQ multiplex PCR; TCRdb's copy has only in-frame clones and lacks some. The table lists approximately 170,000 clones, more than 60% of them singletons. Sequencing input: PBMCs. These receptors all stem from a female donor in good health and CMV-seronegative.

The chain is built from TRBV28 and TRBJ2-3; possibly TRBD1 for D (6 bases). V lost 3 bases, J lost 0 bases, and 13 bases lay in between. The CDR3 loop spans 16 amino acids. Germline V gene lookup returns CDR1 MDHEN and CDR2 SYDVKM. The CDR3 spells CASSFISTGSTDTQYF. CDR3 DNA sequence: TGTGCCAGCAGTTTCATATCGACAGGAAGCACAGATACGCAGTATTTT.

The chain joins TRBV11-3 to TRBJ1-1; D is ambiguous. V lost 5 bases and J lost 2, with 9 bases in between. The CDR3 loop spans 13 amino acids. CDR1 and CDR2 (germline): SGHNT, YENEEA. CDR3 in DNA: TGTGCCAGCAGCCCCGAGGGCAACACTGAAGCTTTCTTT. Translating gives CASSPEGNTEAFF.

The J gene is TRBJ1-2, the V gene TRBV6-1; no reliable D call. Trimming shortened V by 2 bases and J by 5 bases, and 12 bases separated the two germline ends. There are 14 residues in the CDR3. Germline CDR1 reads MNHNS; CDR2 reads SASEGT. The CDR3 DNA follows: TGTGCCAGCAGTGAATCGGGAATAGGGTATGGCTACACCTTC. Translation gives CASSESGIGYGYTF.

This clone was found once. The chain recombines TRBV7-3 with TRBJ2-5; 9 positions match TRBD2. Trimming at V came to 1 base and at J to 2 bases, leaving 2 bases not matched to a gene. Germline V gene data show CDR1 as SGHTA and CDR2 as FQGTGA. This CDR3 has 15 residues. In DNA, the CDR3 is TGTGCCAGCAGCTTAAATGCGGGAGGGCAAGAGACCCAGTACTTC. Translating gives CASSLNAGGQETQYF. Full variable domain (rest looked up from reference TRBV7-3 and TRBJ2-5): GAGVSQTPSNKVTEKGKYVELRCDPISGHTALYWYRQSLGQGPEFLIYFQGTGAADDSGLPNDRFFAVRPEGSVSTLKIQRTERGDSAVYLCASSLNAGGQETQYFGPGTRLLVL.

This chain connects TRBV29-1 to TRBJ2-3, with a weak D call TRBD2 (7 bases). Germline-derived CDR1 and CDR2 are SQVTM and ANQGSEA. This CDR3 has 14 residues. The V and J ends lost 3 bases and 1 base respectively, with 11 bases between them. CDR3 loop: CSVESGGRTDTQYF. For the CDR3, the DNA is TGCAGCGTTGAGTCGGGGGGCCGCACAGATACGCAGTATTTT.

The chain combines TRBV19 with TRBJ1-2; a weak D match, TRBD1 (5 bases). This CDR3 contains 14 residues. Trimming stripped 1 base from V and 0 bases from J, with 6 bases between. Germline V gene lookup returns CDR1 LNHDA and CDR2 SQIVND (reference sequence). CDR3 bases: TGTGCCAGTAGTATAGCAGGGCCTAACTATGGCTACACCTTC. Its protein product is CASSIAGPNYGYTF. The full variable domain, its missing parts supplied by reference TRBV19 and TRBJ1-2, is DGGITQSPKYLFRKEGQNVTLSCEQNLNHDAMYWYRQDPGQGLRLIYYSQIVNDFQKGDIAEGYSVSREKKESFPLTVTSAQKNPTAFYLCASSIAGPNYGYTFGSGTRLTVV.

The chain uses TRBV9 and TRBJ2-3, with 10 bases lining up with TRBD2. Looked up from germline, CDR1 is SGDLS and CDR2 is YYNGEE. With V trimmed by 1 base and J by 4 bases, 6 bases remained unmatched. This CDR3 has 16 amino acids. CDR3 DNA: TGTGCCAGCAGCGTAAGAGCGGGGGGGCAGGCAGATACGCAGTATTTT. Its translation: CASSVRAGGQADTQYF.

The V and J genes are TRBV20-1 and TRBJ1-1, with D hard to call. This CDR3 has 11 residues. Trimming removed 5 bases at V and 4 bases at J, with 8 bases between. Per germline, CDR1 DFQATT and CDR2 SNEGSKA (reference sequence). CDR3 DNA sequence: TGCAGTGCTCCTGGTAGCACTGAAGCTTTCTTT. It encodes CSAPGSTEAFF.

The chain employs TRBV28 and TRBJ1-3; 8 nucleotides line up with TRBD1. Germline assignment: CDR1 MDHEN and CDR2 SYDVKM. The ends lost 8 bases at V and 9 bases at J; junction bases unmatched: 9. This CDR3 has 13 amino acids. The CDR3 reads CASLTLQGATIYF. The CDR3 coding sequence is TGTGCCAGCCTCACCCTCCAGGGGGCCACCATATATTTT. Complete variable domain (other parts from reference TRBV28 and TRBJ1-3): DVKVTQSSRYLVKRTGEKVFLECVQDMDHENMFWYRQDPGLGLRLIYFSYDVKMKEKGDIPEGYSVSREKKERFSLILESASTNQTSMYLCASLTLQGATIYFGEGSWLTVV.